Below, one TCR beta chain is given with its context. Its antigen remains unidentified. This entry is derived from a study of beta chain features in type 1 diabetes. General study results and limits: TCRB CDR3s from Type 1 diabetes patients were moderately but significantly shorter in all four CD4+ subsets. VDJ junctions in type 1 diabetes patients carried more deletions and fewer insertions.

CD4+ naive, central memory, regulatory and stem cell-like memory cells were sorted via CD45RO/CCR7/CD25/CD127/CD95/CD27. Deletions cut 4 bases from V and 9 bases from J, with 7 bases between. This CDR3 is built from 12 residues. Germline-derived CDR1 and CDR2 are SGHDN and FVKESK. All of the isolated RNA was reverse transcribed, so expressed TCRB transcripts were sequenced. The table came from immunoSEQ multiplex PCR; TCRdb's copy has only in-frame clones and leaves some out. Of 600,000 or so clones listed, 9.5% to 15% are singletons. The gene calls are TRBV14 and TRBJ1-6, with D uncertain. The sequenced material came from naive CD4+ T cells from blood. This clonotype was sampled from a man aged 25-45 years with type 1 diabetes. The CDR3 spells CASSRGSSPLHF. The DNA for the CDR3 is TGTGCCAGCAGCCGAGGGAGTTCACCCCTCCACTTT.